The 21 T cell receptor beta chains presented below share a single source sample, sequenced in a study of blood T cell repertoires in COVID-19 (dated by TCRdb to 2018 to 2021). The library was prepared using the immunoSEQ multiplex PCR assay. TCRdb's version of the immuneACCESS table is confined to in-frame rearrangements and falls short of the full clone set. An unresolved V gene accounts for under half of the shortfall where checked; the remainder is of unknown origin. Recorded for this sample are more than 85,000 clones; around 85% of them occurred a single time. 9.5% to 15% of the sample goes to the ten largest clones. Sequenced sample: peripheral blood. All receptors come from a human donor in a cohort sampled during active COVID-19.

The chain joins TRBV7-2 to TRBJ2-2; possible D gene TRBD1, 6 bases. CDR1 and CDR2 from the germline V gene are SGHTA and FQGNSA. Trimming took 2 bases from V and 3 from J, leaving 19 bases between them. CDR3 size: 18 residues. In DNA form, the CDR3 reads TGTGCCAGCAGCTTAACGGTTGCGGCCAGGGGCTACACCGGGGAGCTGTTTTTT. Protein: CASSLTVAARGYTGELFF.

The CDR3 reads CASSLRGFGTDTQYF. CDR3 in DNA: TGTGCCAGCAGTCTCAGGGGGTTCGGCACAGATACGCAGTATTTT. V is TRBV6-2 or TRBV6-3 and J is TRBJ2-3, with 7 bases identical to TRBD1. CDR3 length equals 15 residues. Germline V lookup: CDR1 MNHEY, CDR2 SVGEGT. Trimming took 5 bases from V and 1 from J; bases not matched to a gene: 6.

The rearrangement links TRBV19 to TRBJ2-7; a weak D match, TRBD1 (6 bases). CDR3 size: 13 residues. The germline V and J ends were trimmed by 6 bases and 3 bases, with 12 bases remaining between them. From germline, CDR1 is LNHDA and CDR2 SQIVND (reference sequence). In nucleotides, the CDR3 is TGTGCCAGTAGCGAGGACAGCGACTACGAGCAGTACTTC. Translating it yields CASSEDSDYEQYF.

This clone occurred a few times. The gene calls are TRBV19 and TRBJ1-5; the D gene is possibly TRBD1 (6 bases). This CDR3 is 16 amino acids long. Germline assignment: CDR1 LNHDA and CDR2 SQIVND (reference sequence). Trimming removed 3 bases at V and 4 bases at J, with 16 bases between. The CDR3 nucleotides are TGTGCCAGTAGTATGGTGGGGGCAAGCGGTAATCAGCCCCAGCATTTT. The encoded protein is CASSMVGASGNQPQHF.

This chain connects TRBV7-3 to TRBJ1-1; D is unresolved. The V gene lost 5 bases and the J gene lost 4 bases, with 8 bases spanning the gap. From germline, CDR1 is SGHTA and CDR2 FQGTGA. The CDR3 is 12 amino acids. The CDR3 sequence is CASSIHSTEAFF. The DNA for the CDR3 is TGTGCCAGCAGCATACACAGCACTGAAGCTTTCTTT.

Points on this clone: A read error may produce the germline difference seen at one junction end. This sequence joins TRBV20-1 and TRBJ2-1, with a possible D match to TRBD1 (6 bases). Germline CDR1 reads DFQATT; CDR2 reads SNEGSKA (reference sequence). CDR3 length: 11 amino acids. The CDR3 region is CSARVVTGIIF. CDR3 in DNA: TGCAGTGCTAGAGTCGTGACAGGAATAATCTTC.

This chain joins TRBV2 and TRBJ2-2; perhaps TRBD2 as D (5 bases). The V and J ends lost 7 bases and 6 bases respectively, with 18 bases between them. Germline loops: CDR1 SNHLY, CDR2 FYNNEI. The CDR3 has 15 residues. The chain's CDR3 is CASIDGERRAGELFF. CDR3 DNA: TGTGCCAGCATAGACGGGGAGCGTAGGGCCGGGGAGCTGTTTTTT.

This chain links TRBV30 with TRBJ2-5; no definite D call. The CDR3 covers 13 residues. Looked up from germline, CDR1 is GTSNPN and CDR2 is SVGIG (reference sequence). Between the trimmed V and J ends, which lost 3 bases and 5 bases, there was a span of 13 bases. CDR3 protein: CAWRESVPETQYF. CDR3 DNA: TGTGCCTGGAGAGAGTCGGTCCCGGAGACCCAGTACTTC. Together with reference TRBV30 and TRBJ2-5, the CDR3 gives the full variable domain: SQTIHQWPATLVQPVGSPLSLECTVEGTSNPNLYWYRQAAGRGLQLLFYSVGIGQISSEVPQNLSASRPQDRQFILSSKKLLLSDSGFYLCAWRESVPETQYFGPGTRLLVL.

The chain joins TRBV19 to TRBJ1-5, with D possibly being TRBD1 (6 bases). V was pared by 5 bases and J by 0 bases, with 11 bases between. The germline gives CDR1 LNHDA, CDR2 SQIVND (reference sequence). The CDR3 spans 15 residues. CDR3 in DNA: TGTGCCAGTAGTGGGGGAGGGGGTAGCAATCAGCCCCAGCATTTT. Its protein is CASSGGGGSNQPQHF.

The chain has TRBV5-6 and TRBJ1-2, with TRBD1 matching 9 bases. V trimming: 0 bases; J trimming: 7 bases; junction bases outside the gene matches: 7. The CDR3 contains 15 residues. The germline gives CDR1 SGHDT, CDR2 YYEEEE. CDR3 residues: CASSLGGQGIGGYTF. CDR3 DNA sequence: TGTGCCAGCAGCTTGGGGGGACAGGGTATAGGTGGCTACACCTTC.

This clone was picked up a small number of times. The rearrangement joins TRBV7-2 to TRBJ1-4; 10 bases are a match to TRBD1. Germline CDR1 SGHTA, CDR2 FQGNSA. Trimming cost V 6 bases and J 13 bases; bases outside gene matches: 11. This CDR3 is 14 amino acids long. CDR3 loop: CASRSGTGADGLFF. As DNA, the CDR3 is TGTGCCAGCAGATCCGGGACAGGGGCGGATGGACTGTTTTTT.

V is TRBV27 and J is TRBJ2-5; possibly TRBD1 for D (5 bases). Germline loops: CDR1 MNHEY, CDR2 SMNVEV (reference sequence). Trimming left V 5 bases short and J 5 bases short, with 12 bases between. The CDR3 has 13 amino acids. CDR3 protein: CASSRNRMETQYF. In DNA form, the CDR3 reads TGTGCCAGCAGTCGCAACAGGATGGAGACCCAGTACTTC.

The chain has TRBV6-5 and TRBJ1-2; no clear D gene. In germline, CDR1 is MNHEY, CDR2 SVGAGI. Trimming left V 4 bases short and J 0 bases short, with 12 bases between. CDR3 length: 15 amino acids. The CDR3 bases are TGTGCCAGCAGTTCCAGGTTCACCTCTAACTATGGCTACACCTTC. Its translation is CASSSRFTSNYGYTF.

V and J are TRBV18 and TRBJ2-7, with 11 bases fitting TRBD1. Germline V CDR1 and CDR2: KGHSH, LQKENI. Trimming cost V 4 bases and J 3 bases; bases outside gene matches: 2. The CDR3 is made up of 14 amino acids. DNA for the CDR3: TGTGCCAGCTCACGGGACAGGGGGGGCTACGAGCAGTACTTC. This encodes CASSRDRGGYEQYF. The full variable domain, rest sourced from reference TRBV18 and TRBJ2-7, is NAGVMQNPRHLVRRRGQEARLRCSPMKGHSHVYWYRQLPEEGLKFMVYLQKENIIDESGMPKERFSAEFPKEGPSILRIQQVVRGDSAAYFCASSRDRGGYEQYFGPGTRLTVT.

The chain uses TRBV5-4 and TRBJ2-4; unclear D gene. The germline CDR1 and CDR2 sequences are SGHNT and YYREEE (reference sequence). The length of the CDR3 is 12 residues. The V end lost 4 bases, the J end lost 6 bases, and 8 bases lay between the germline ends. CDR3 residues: CASSEERNIQYF. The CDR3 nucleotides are TGTGCCAGCAGCGAGGAGAGAAACATTCAGTACTTC.

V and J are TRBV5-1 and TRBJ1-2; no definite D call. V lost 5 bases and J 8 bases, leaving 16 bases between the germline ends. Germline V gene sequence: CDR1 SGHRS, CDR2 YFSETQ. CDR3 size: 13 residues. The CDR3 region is CASRNQAPEGYTF. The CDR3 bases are TGCGCCAGCAGAAACCAAGCGCCCGAGGGCTACACCTTC.

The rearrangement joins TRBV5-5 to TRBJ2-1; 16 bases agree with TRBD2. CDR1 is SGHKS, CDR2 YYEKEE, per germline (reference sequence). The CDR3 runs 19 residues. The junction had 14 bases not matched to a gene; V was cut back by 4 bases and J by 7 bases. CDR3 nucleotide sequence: TGTGCCAGCAGCCGCACGGGACTAGCGGGAGGGTATGTTCAGAATGAGCAGTTCTTC. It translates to CASSRTGLAGGYVQNEQFF.

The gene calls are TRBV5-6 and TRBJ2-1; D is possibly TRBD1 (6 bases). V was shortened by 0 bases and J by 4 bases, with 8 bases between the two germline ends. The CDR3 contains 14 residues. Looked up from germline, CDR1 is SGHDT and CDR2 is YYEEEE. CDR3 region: CASSLGTEYNEQFF. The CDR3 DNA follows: TGTGCCAGCAGCTTGGGGACAGAGTACAATGAGCAGTTCTTC.

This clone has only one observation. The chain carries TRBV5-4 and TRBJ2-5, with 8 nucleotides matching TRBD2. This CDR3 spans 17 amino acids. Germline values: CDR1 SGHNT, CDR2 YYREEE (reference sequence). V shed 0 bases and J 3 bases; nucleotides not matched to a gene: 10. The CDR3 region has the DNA TGTGCCAGCAGCTTGGGTATGGACGGGGGGGCCAAAGAGACCCAGTACTTC. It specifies CASSLGMDGGAKETQYF.

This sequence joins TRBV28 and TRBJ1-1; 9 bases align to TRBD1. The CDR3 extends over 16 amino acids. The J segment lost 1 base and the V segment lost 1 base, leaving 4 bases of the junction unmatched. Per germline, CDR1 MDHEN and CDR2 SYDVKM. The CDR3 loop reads CASSLLTGQGNTEAFF. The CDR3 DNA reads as TGTGCCAGCAGTTTATTAACGGGACAGGGGAACACTGAAGCTTTCTTT.

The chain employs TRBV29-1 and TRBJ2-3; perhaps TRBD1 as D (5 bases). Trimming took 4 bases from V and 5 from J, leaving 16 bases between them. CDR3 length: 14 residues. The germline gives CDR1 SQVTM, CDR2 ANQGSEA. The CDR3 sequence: CSVAVGRAQDTQYF. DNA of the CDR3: TGCAGCGTTGCAGTTGGCAGGGCTCAAGATACGCAGTATTTT.